This T cell receptor beta chain was documented in a study of CD8+ T cells in alopecia areata. Study details: Among treated patients, oral tofacitinib was administered at 5 to 10 mg twice daily.

The authors extracted RNA and reverse transcribed it into cDNA as the sequencing template. Sequencing was performed with immunoSEQ multiplex PCR; in TCRdb, only in-frame clones are kept and a portion is missing. The table records over 120,000 clones, about three fifths of them present only once. Remarks on this clone: Distinct nucleotide sequences in the sample also encode this CDR3.

CDR1 is MNHEY and CDR2 is SMNVEV in the germline V gene (reference sequence). The CDR3 consists of 12 residues. V was cut by 6 bases and J by 0 bases, with 4 bases left in between. This clonotype was sampled from a human donor with alopecia areata. Here the sequenced sample was CD4+ T cells sorted from blood, taken at week 0. This chain uses TRBV27 with TRBJ2-3; D unresolved. The CDR3 region has the DNA TGTGCCAGCAGCCCAAGCACAGATACGCAGTATTTT. It codes for CASSPSTDTQYF.